The 7 T cell receptor beta chains below come from one sample, sequenced in a study of T cell clones after liver transplantation. Using immunoSEQ multiplex PCR, the repertoire was profiled, and TCRdb retains in-frame clones only, with some absent. Of roughly 100,000 clones listed, 75% to 90% are singletons. This specimen consisted of CD4+ T cells from blood, obtained before liver transplant. Every receptor here comes from a human donor who received a liver transplant.

The chain employs TRBV6-5 and TRBJ1-4; D unresolved. The V and J ends lost 5 bases and 12 bases respectively, with 10 bases between them. The CDR3 loop spans 11 amino acids. The germline gives CDR1 MNHEY, CDR2 SVGAGI. The CDR3 reads CASSEGWELFF. The CDR3 DNA reads TGTGCCAGCAGTGAAGGTTGGGAACTGTTTTTT.

This clone was counted once. CDR3 DNA sequence: TGTGCCAGCAGCTTAGACAACTGGAGCTCTGGAAACACCATATATTTT. This translates into CASSLDNWSSGNTIYF. The chain has TRBV11-2 and TRBJ1-3; no clear D. The CDR3 is made up of 16 amino acids. Trimming stripped 0 bases from V and 0 bases from J, with 9 bases between. From germline, CDR1 is SGHAT and CDR2 FQNNGV.

In this sample, this clone turned up a few times. This sequence joins TRBV4-1 and TRBJ1-1; 7 bases fit TRBD1. The trim removed 1 base at V and 5 bases at J, leaving 7 bases unmatched. The CDR3 sequence is 15 residues long. Germline V gene sequence: CDR1 MGHRA, CDR2 YSYEKL. The CDR3 sequence: CASSQGIAGGTEAFF. CDR3 nucleotide sequence: TGCGCCAGCAGCCAAGGAATAGCAGGGGGTACTGAAGCTTTCTTT.

J is TRBJ1-4 and V is TRBV9, with 8 bases matching TRBD1. With 3 bases clipped from V and 8 bases from J, the junction kept 18 bases outside the gene matches. The CDR3 consists of 18 residues. The germline CDR1 and CDR2 sequences are SGDLS and YYNGEE. The CDR3 sequence is CASSAPPDRESREEKLFF. The CDR3 DNA reads as TGTGCCAGCAGCGCCCCCCCGGACAGGGAATCTCGTGAAGAAAAACTGTTTTTT. Complete variable domain (other parts from reference TRBV9 and TRBJ1-4): DSGVTQTPKHLITATGQRVTLRCSPRSGDLSVYWYQQSLDQGLQFLIQYYNGEERAKGNILERFSAQQFPDLHSELNLSSLELGDSALYFCASSAPPDRESREEKLFFGSGTQLSVL.

The chain combines TRBV7-2 with TRBJ1-2, with D possibly being TRBD1 (5 bases). Germline V CDR1 and CDR2: SGHTA, FQGNSA. The germline V and J ends were trimmed by 1 base and 0 bases, with 12 bases remaining between them. This CDR3 is 16 amino acids long. This CDR3 is CASSLGFGGPNYGYTF. The CDR3 nucleotides are TGTGCCAGCAGCTTAGGGTTCGGGGGACCTAACTATGGCTACACCTTC.

This clone occurred a few times. The chain combines TRBV6-1 with TRBJ2-6, with D tentatively TRBD1 (6 bases). CDR1 is MNHNS and CDR2 is SASEGT in the germline V gene. The V gene lost 3 bases and the J gene lost 0 bases, with 21 bases spanning the gap. This CDR3 is built from 20 residues. DNA for the CDR3: TGTGCCAGCAGTGACCTTACACAGGGTTCCAGGAACTCTGGGGCCAACGTCCTGACTTTC. This sequence encodes CASSDLTQGSRNSGANVLTF.

This clone appeared a single time. The chain joins TRBV28 to TRBJ2-5; the D is unclear. The CDR3 runs 15 residues. V lost 4 bases and J lost 2, with 14 bases in between. CDR1 is MDHEN and CDR2 is SYDVKM in the germline V gene. CDR3 DNA: TGTGCCAGCAGTTCCCCCCGGGTCCCTCAAGAGACCCAGTACTTC. This codes for CASSSPRVPQETQYF.